This paragraph covers one T cell receptor (beta chain) sequence. Its antigen target is currently unknown. One base away there is no much larger clone; base qualities are not given. One collaborating source in Seattle enrolled patients during active infection and followed them longitudinally through the course of disease. Whole blood was collected in K2EDTA tubes by collaborating institutions according to the institutions' own protocols. Collaborator samples were shipped for TCRbeta analysis as frozen whole blood, isolated PBMCs, or DNA extracted from either sample type. This entry comes from a study of blood T cell repertoires in COVID-19 (dated by TCRdb to the early 2020s). At the level of the whole study: Collaborator samples came from the United States, Italy and Spain and covered acute and convalescent phases of COVID-19. The prospective study material was composed of cDNA or gDNA derived from T cells, B-cell-depleted T cells, or PBMCs. The dataset comprised deeply sampled blood TCRbeta repertoires from subjects exposed to, actively infected with, or recovered from COVID-19. The repertoires were released in a freely available public database intended as a resource for research on the immune response to SARS-CoV-2. The samples were drawn from two sources: the first 160 participants of the ongoing ImmuneRACE study, and 1,000 to 1,500 subjects contributed by 6 global collaborators. Sample metadata almost always included a de-identified subject ID, COVID-19 status, age in years and sex. Where available, HLA class I and class II types were obtained from metadata supplied by the sample provider rather than from assay-based typing. Overall study outcomes, separate from this receptor: The amount of clinical and demographic metadata varied by source and participant and was provided uncurated.

The germline V end is reduced by 6 bases and the J end by 3 bases; junction bases left unmatched: 7. In the germline V gene, CDR1 corresponds to SGHRS and CDR2 to YFSETQ. The CDR3, from cysteine to phenylalanine, totals 15 residues. Just the 45-base CDR3 DNA is kept, in frame starting at base 1. TCRbeta CDR3 regions were amplified from genomic DNA by means of the immunoSEQ Assay, a bias-controlled multiplex PCR. Turning to the authors' computational methods: The number of nucleated cells in each sample was estimated by amplification of reference gene primers within the assay. To quantify the absolute abundance of each unique TCRbeta CDR3 rearrangement, sequence reads were collapsed and filtered. For each sample, productive Simpson clonality was calculated by taking the square root of Simpson's diversity index across productive rearrangements. TCRdb took over this immuneACCESS table, retaining in-frame rearrangements with V and J assigned. Such tables are incomplete; in checked studies, under half of the missing clones stem from an unresolved V gene, and the remainder is unexplained. D and trimming were read from the DNA, whereas the V and J calls and clone size are those reported in that table. Present in this sample are more than 300,000 clones, over 70% of which were seen just once. The ten largest clones represent under 6.5% of the sample.

Source material: peripheral blood. This TCR was sampled from a woman aged 50 to 65 with COVID-19, enrolled during active disease. The sequence is built from TRBV5-1 and TRBJ2-1; 9 central nucleotides agree with TRBD1. CDR3 loop: CASKPGQGVYNEQFF. At the DNA level, the sequence is TGCGCCAGCAAGCCGGGACAGGGTGTCTACAATGAGCAGTTCTTC.